This T cell receptor (beta chain) appears in the sequencing data of a study of shared clonotypes between healthy human individuals. Overall study context: Plates per donor: three CD4 naive, three CD4 memory, two CD8 naive, one CD8 memory. Overall study findings and caveats: There were few donors, and this limited the genetic and exposure-history diversity represented.

Turning to this clone: Its cognate antigen is unknown. The sample holds other DNA sequences that translate to the same CDR3.

It was CD45RO-negative cells, positively selected for CCR7, that made up naive CD8 cells, with terminally differentiated effector memory CD45RA+ cells excluded. Sequenced by immunoSEQ multiplex PCR; TCRdb stores in-frame clones only, minus some. The sample gives more than 2 million clones, 85% to 95% of which show up once; approximately 1.2% is in the top ten. The CDR3 has 15 residues. Germline CDR1 reads SGHAT; CDR2 reads FQNNGV. V was trimmed by 5 bases and J by 0 bases, leaving 11 bases between them. The V call is TRBV11-2, the J call TRBJ2-1, with a possible D match to TRBD2 (6 bases). The source material was naive CD8+ T cells sorted from blood. The clonotype comes from a man in his late teens or twenties in good health. The CDR3 loop reads CASSLSGYSYNEQFF. For the CDR3, the DNA is TGTGCCAGCAGCCTTAGCGGTTACTCCTACAATGAGCAGTTCTTC. Filled out from reference TRBV11-2 and TRBJ2-1, the complete variable domain reads EAGVAQSPRYKIIEKRQSVAFWCNPISGHATLYWYQQILGQGPKLLIQFQNNGVVDDSQLPKDRFSAERLKGVDSTLKIQPAKLEDSAVYLCASSLSGYSYNEQFFGPGTRLTVL.